Below are 7 T cell receptor beta chains sequenced from a single sample in a study of CD8+CD57+ T cells in acquired aplastic anemia. Patients chosen for sequencing had CD8+CD57+ cells that had expanded, as shown by flow cytometry. Genomic DNA acted as the template from which TCR beta VDJ combination and CDR3 sequence profiling were carried out. TCRdb re-called the reads through MiXCR, storing one row per CDR3 protein. The table shows roughly 240,000 distinct CDR3 sequences, with about 44% occurring only once. Material: sorted CD4+, CD8+, or CD8+CD57+ T cells (not recorded which) from PBMCs. The source of these receptors is a human donor with aplastic anemia.

This clonotype was seen only a few times. V gene TRBV27 combines with J gene TRBJ2-7, with a tentative D call TRBD1 (6 bases). The CDR3 contains 15 residues. Germline-derived CDR1 and CDR2 are MNHEY and SMNVEV (reference sequence). Between the trimmed V and J ends, which lost 3 bases and 3 bases, there was a span of 15 bases. The CDR3 region is CASSFFQGIGYEQYF. The CDR3 DNA reads TGTGCCAGCAGTTTCTTCCAGGGGATTGGCTACGAGCAGTACTTC.

This clonotype has a single count. This chain links TRBV7-2 with TRBJ1-5; perhaps TRBD1 as D (6 bases). V was pared by 5 bases and J by 3 bases, with 23 bases between. There are 18 residues in the CDR3. Looked up from germline, CDR1 is SGHTA and CDR2 is FQGNSA. As DNA, the CDR3 is TGTGCCAGCAGCCCTCCCTGGGCTAGAGGGGGATTCAATCAGCCCCAGCATTTT. Protein product: CASSPPWARGGFNQPQHF.

The V gene is TRBV10-3, the J gene TRBJ1-2; D might be TRBD1 (5 bases). CDR1 and CDR2 from the germline V gene are ENHRY and SYGVKD. CDR3 length: 13 residues. V was pared by 6 bases and J by 0 bases, with 8 bases between. CDR3 protein: CAISRATNYGYTF. The CDR3 DNA reads as TGTGCCATCAGCAGGGCTACTAACTATGGCTACACCTTC.

CDR3 DNA sequence: TGTGCCATCAGCGAAGGGGCGAAAGAGACCCAGCATTTT. This sequence encodes CAISEGAKETQHF. V is TRBV10-3 and J is TRBJ1-5, with D tentatively TRBD1 (5 bases). Germline assignment: CDR1 ENHRY and CDR2 SYGVKD. The CDR3 runs to 13 residues. Trimming left V 6 bases short and J 11 bases short, with 17 bases between.

There are many counts of this clonotype. CDR3 in DNA: TGTGCCACCAGCAAGAAACCCAGGTACCAAGAGACCCAGTACTTC. This encodes CATSKKPRYQETQYF. The V call is TRBV15, the J call TRBJ2-5; D uncertain. CDR1 LNHNV and CDR2 YYDKDF come from the germline V gene (reference sequence). V lost 4 bases, J lost 0 bases, and 12 bases lay in between. The CDR3 length is 15 residues.

The CDR3 DNA sequence: TGTGCCAGCAGCCCCCTGACCGCTAGTGTTAGTAGGTCAGATACGCAGTATTTT. It specifies CASSPLTASVSRSDTQYF. The chain uses TRBV14 and TRBJ2-3, with no clear D. The CDR3 is 18 residues long. Trimming stripped 4 bases from V and 4 bases from J, with 24 bases between. In germline, CDR1 is SGHDN, CDR2 FVKESK.

This rearrangement joins TRBV15 to TRBJ2-5; D unresolved. CDR1 LNHNV and CDR2 YYDKDF come from the germline V gene (reference sequence). Trimming left V 8 bases short and J 3 bases short, with 4 bases between. This CDR3 is built from 10 residues. This chain's CDR3 is CATGEETQYF. CDR3 nucleotide sequence: TGTGCCACCGGGGAAGAGACCCAGTACTTC.